Below are 21 T cell receptor beta chains sequenced from a single sample in a study of blood T cell repertoires in COVID-19. Repertoires were generated with immunoSEQ multiplex PCR, while TCRdb's copy carries only in-frame clones and drops some. The table records approximately 270,000 clones, about four fifths of them present only once. Sequenced material: peripheral blood. The receptors derive from an elderly man with acute or convalescent COVID-19.

This clone has a handful of counts. This chain connects TRBV10-3 to TRBJ2-3; 9 bases are a match to TRBD1. CDR1 and CDR2 (germline): ENHRY, SYGVKD. The V and J ends lost 3 bases and 1 base, in that order; junction bases with no gene match: 2. The CDR3 totals 15 residues. CDR3 nucleotides: TGTGCCATCAGTGACGGGACAGGGCGCACAGATACGCAGTATTTT. It specifies CAISDGTGRTDTQYF.

In DNA, the CDR3 is TGTGCCAGCAGCCAAGAGGGAACTAGCGGGAGTGTAACCGGGGAGCTGTTTTTT. This gives the protein CASSQEGTSGSVTGELFF. The J gene is TRBJ2-2, the V gene TRBV3-1 (or the pseudogene TRBV3-2); TRBD2 matches at 11 bases. J gave up 5 bases and V 0 bases, and 8 bases lay outside the gene matches. This CDR3 spans 18 amino acids. Germline-derived CDR1 and CDR2 are LGHDT and YNNKEL (reference sequence).

J is TRBJ2-3 and V is TRBV7-9; no definite D call. The CDR3 extends over 12 amino acids. Germline CDR1 reads SEHNR; CDR2 reads FQNEAQ (reference sequence). V was trimmed by 7 bases and J by 4 bases, leaving 9 bases between them. The CDR3 DNA is TGTGCCAGCACCACGTCGGCAGATACGCAGTATTTT. This gives the protein CASTTSADTQYF.

This clone was detected only once. The CDR3 reads CATSLRAGTEAFF. CDR3 DNA: TGTGCCACCAGCCTTCGAGCGGGGACTGAAGCTTTCTTT. The gene calls are TRBV15 and TRBJ1-1; no clear D gene. The CDR3 covers 13 residues. V was shortened by 5 bases and J by 5 bases, with 12 bases between the two germline ends. CDR1 LNHNV and CDR2 YYDKDF come from the germline V gene (reference sequence).

The gene calls are TRBV3-1 (or the pseudogene TRBV3-2) and TRBJ2-1, with 10 bases that match TRBD2. This CDR3 region has 16 residues. The V segment lost 4 bases and the J segment 6 bases; nucleotides outside the gene matches: 9. Germline CDR1 LGHDT, CDR2 YNNKEL (reference sequence). CDR3 amino acids: CASSPRAGGPVNEQFF. CDR3 nucleotide sequence: TGTGCCAGCAGCCCCCGAGCGGGAGGGCCAGTCAATGAGCAGTTCTTC.

Only one count was recorded for this clone. The gene calls are TRBV19 and TRBJ1-3, with D uncertain. There are 17 residues in the CDR3. Germline-derived CDR1 and CDR2 are LNHDA and SQIVND (reference sequence). Trimming took 6 bases from V and 0 from J, leaving 18 bases between them. The CDR3 DNA reads as TGTGCCAGTAGCTCATTGCCAAGACTTCGCTCTGGAAACACCATATATTTT. Translation gives CASSSLPRLRSGNTIYF.

J is TRBJ2-7 and V is TRBV29-1, with 9 bases aligning to TRBD1. Germline loops: CDR1 SQVTM, CDR2 ANQGSEA. CDR3 length: 15 residues. V shed 0 bases, J shed 3 bases, and the junction held 6 bases outside the gene matches. The CDR3: CSVEEPTGGGYEQYF. The CDR3 region has the DNA TGCAGCGTTGAAGAGCCGACAGGGGGAGGCTACGAGCAGTACTTC.

The V call is TRBV21-1, the J call TRBJ2-4; the listed D gene, TRBD1, was not tested against the DNA. TRBV21-1 is an annotated pseudogene. This CDR3 contains 17 residues. The CDR3 DNA is TGTGCCAGCAGCAAGTGTGACAGGTCTTTAGCCAAAAACATTCAGTACTTC. Amino acid sequence: CASSKCDRSLAKNIQYF.

This sequence joins TRBV6-1 and TRBJ2-7; D is perhaps TRBD1 (5 bases). The V gene lost 1 base and the J gene lost 4 bases, with 14 bases spanning the gap. The CDR3 loop spans 15 amino acids. Germline assignment: CDR1 MNHNS and CDR2 SASEGT. The CDR3 sequence: CASSEVAQDLYEQYF. The CDR3 DNA reads as TGTGCCAGCAGTGAAGTGGCACAGGACCTTTACGAGCAGTACTTC.

The rearrangement uses TRBV28 and TRBJ1-4; possibly TRBD1 for D (5 bases). Germline assignment: CDR1 MDHEN and CDR2 SYDVKM. Trimming stripped 3 bases from V and 0 bases from J, with 8 bases between. The length of the CDR3 is 15 residues. The CDR3 DNA sequence: TGTGCCAGCAGTTTCGGGGGTGCAACTAATGAAAAACTGTTTTTT. This gives the protein CASSFGGATNEKLFF.

The chain couples TRBV10-2 to TRBJ1-4, with D perhaps TRBD1 (5 bases). Deletions cut 3 bases from V and 6 bases from J, with 14 bases between. The CDR3 has 15 residues. Germline V gene lookup returns CDR1 WSHSY and CDR2 SAAADI. The CDR3 nucleotides read TGCGCCAGCAGTGACCCCGGGACTGGGCATGAAAAACTGTTTTTT. The encoded protein is CASSDPGTGHEKLFF.

In the case of this clone: Other DNA sequences within the sample encode an identical CDR3. The chain employs TRBV7-7 and TRBJ2-1, with a possible D match to TRBD2 (6 bases). Germline CDR1 SSHAT, CDR2 FNYEAQ (reference sequence). The CDR3 has 15 amino acids. V was shortened by 0 bases and J by 4 bases, with 10 bases between the two germline ends. The CDR3 nucleotides read TGTGCCAGCAGCTTAGCGGGAGGACCTTACAATGAGCAGTTCTTC. This encodes CASSLAGGPYNEQFF.

The rearrangement uses TRBV28 and TRBJ1-1, with D unclear. Trimming cost V 8 bases and J 4 bases, with 14 bases left between them. Germline values: CDR1 MDHEN, CDR2 SYDVKM. CDR3 size: 13 residues. The CDR3 protein is CASLEGGSTEAFF. The CDR3, as DNA: TGTGCCAGCCTGGAGGGCGGAAGCACTGAAGCTTTCTTT.

The CDR3 region has the DNA TGTGCCAGCAGCTTGCCGGGACACCCCAATCAGCCCCAGCATTTT. Amino acid sequence: CASSLPGHPNQPQHF. V usage is TRBV7-9 and J usage is TRBJ1-5; perhaps TRBD1 as D (6 bases). The germline V gene has CDR1 SEHNR and CDR2 FQNEAQ (reference sequence). The CDR3 runs to 15 residues. Trimming removed 3 bases at V and 3 bases at J, with 12 bases between.

Only one count was recorded for this clone. V is TRBV24-1 and J is TRBJ2-1; 7 bases align to TRBD1. This CDR3 comprises 15 residues. V lost 3 bases, J lost 1 base, and 2 bases stayed unmatched. Germline V gene lookup returns CDR1 KGHDR and CDR2 SFDVKD. The CDR3 sequence is CATSDPDRSYNEQFF. The CDR3 DNA reads as TGTGCCACCAGTGATCCGGACAGGTCCTACAATGAGCAGTTCTTC.

This chain joins TRBV3-1 (or the pseudogene TRBV3-2) and TRBJ2-3, with D hard to call. Germline-derived CDR1 and CDR2 are LGHDT and YNNKEL (reference sequence). CDR3 length equals 15 residues. Trimming took off 1 base at V and 2 bases at J, with 10 bases between the two ends. The CDR3 loop reads CASSQGGQFTDTQYF. Written as DNA, the CDR3 is TGTGCCAGCAGCCAAGGTGGGCAGTTCACAGATACGCAGTATTTT.

V and J are TRBV9 and TRBJ1-4; weak D call: TRBD1 (5 bases). V lost 3 bases and J 10 bases, leaving 19 bases between the germline ends. This CDR3 contains 15 residues. Germline V lookup: CDR1 SGDLS, CDR2 YYNGEE. The CDR3 sequence: CASSAQPTGEAKLFF. In DNA form, the CDR3 reads TGTGCCAGCAGCGCCCAACCCACGGGGGAGGCAAAACTGTTTTTT. The full variable domain, rest sourced from reference TRBV9 and TRBJ1-4, is DSGVTQTPKHLITATGQRVTLRCSPRSGDLSVYWYQQSLDQGLQFLIQYYNGEERAKGNILERFSAQQFPDLHSELNLSSLELGDSALYFCASSAQPTGEAKLFFGSGTQLSVL.

This clone was observed a single time. This rearrangement joins TRBV11-2 to TRBJ2-1; the match to TRBD2 covers 12 bases. This CDR3 spans 17 amino acids. The germline V gene encodes CDR1 SGHAT and CDR2 FQNNGV. V lost 1 base and J lost 4; bases outside the gene matches: 5. The CDR3 reads CASSLAVLAGGYNEQFF. The CDR3 DNA is TGTGCCAGCAGCTTAGCTGTCCTAGCGGGAGGGTACAATGAGCAGTTCTTC.

This chain joins TRBV18 and TRBJ2-7; TRBD1 matches 8 bases. The ends lost 4 bases at V and 6 bases at J; junction bases unmatched: 8. The CDR3 loop spans 14 amino acids. Germline V lookup: CDR1 KGHSH, CDR2 LQKENI. CDR3 DNA: TGTGCCAGCTCACTGGGGACAGGTGTGATCGAGCAGTACTTC. Its translation: CASSLGTGVIEQYF.

The CDR3, as DNA: TGTGCCAGCAGCTTGGACCTCGGGACAGCCACAGATACGCAGTATTTT. This encodes CASSLDLGTATDTQYF. The genes are TRBV5-4 and TRBJ2-3, with TRBD1 matching over 7 bases. Germline V gene sequence: CDR1 SGHNT, CDR2 YYREEE (reference sequence). The CDR3 extends over 16 amino acids. With V trimmed by 0 bases and J by 2 bases, 6 bases remained unmatched.

This chain joins TRBV7-2 and TRBJ1-5; TRBD1 is a possible D gene (6 bases). Between the trimmed V and J ends, which lost 5 bases and 3 bases, there was a span of 11 bases. This CDR3 contains 14 residues. Germline values: CDR1 SGHTA, CDR2 FQGNSA. The CDR3 bases are TGTGCCAGCAGCAGACCGGGACACAATCAGCCCCAGCATTTT. Translated, it gives CASSRPGHNQPQHF.